A few counts support the clone carrying this T cell receptor beta chain. The data are from a study of blood T cells in healthy people across ages. Next came a second PCR, run for roughly 6 to 11 cycles, which used a sample-barcoded 5' primer along with a J-beta primer mix. TCRdb called the 5' RACE reads again in MiXCR, with one record for every CDR3 protein. The sample includes some 1.8 million distinct CDR3 sequences, about 39% of them seen just once. Germline CDR1 and CDR2: DFQATT and SNEGSKA (reference sequence). The CDR3 runs 12 residues. Trimming removed 3 bases at V and 4 bases at J, with 9 bases between.

The chain links TRBV20-1 to TRBJ1-2; D gene unclear. Sequencing was performed on blood. The origin of this receptor is a human donor in good health. DNA of the CDR3: TGCAGTGCTAGGGCACTGTTCTATGGCTACACCTTC. This sequence encodes CSARALFYGYTF.